This T cell receptor (beta chain) was observed in a study of graft-versus-host responses after intestinal transplantation. Study in general: Anti-thymocyte globulin served as induction for all recipients, who then took tacrolimus and steroids for about three years. Regarding the study as a whole: Patients who carried graft-donor T cell macrochimerism also had high graft-versus-host to host-versus-graft clonal ratios in their allografts. GvH clones occurred in recipient marrow; some first appeared in ileum or blood.

The CDR3 consists of 13 residues. V was trimmed by 4 bases and J by 2 bases, leaving 11 bases between them. CDR1 SQVTM and CDR2 ANQGSEA come from the germline V gene. As concerns this clone: Its antigen is not known.

Profiling relied on immunoSEQ multiplex PCR, and the TCRdb table lists in-frame clones only, not all of them. The table records roughly 120,000 clones, about 93% of them present only once. This material consisted of unstimulated CD8+ T cells sorted from spleen or lymph node cells, taken before intestinal transplant. The receptor was isolated from a human donor who received an intestinal transplant. The rearrangement joins TRBV29-1 to TRBJ1-2; perhaps TRBD1 as D (5 bases). CDR3 bases: TGCAGCGTTGTGGGGGGGGAGAACTATGGCTACACCTTC. Translated: CSVVGGENYGYTF.